These 9 T cell receptor beta chains were all obtained from the same sample, sequenced in a study of cytomegalovirus exposure and HLA in healthy donors. TCRdb keeps only in-frame clones here, not all; method: immunoSEQ multiplex PCR. The profile shows almost 200,000 clones, roughly 81% of them singletons. The sequenced sample consisted of PBMCs. All receptors derive from a woman in her twenties or thirties in good health and CMV-seronegative.

The chain combines TRBV6-5 with TRBJ2-5; the match to TRBD2 covers 11 bases. Trimming at V came to 6 bases and at J to 9 bases, leaving 9 bases not matched to a gene. Germline assignment: CDR1 MNHEY and CDR2 SVGAGI. This CDR3 is built from 14 residues. CDR3 loop: CASSLSGRAGAQYF. CDR3 DNA: TGTGCCAGCAGCCTTAGCGGGAGGGCCGGGGCCCAGTACTTC.

This chain links TRBV6-6 with TRBJ2-5; 9 bases match TRBD1. This CDR3 spans 15 amino acids. CDR1 is MNHNY, CDR2 SVGAGI, per germline (reference sequence). The trim removed 0 bases at V and 5 bases at J, leaving 4 bases unmatched. CDR3 nucleotides: TGTGCCAGCAGTTACTCTGGGACAGGGCGCGAGACCCAGTACTTC. Protein product: CASSYSGTGRETQYF.

This chain joins TRBV6-6 and TRBJ1-2, with unresolved D. CDR1 MNHNY and CDR2 SVGAGI come from the germline V gene (reference sequence). Trimming took 6 bases from V and 2 from J, leaving 7 bases between them. There are 12 residues in the CDR3. The CDR3 sequence is CASRGGNYGYTF. The DNA of the CDR3 is TGTGCCAGCAGGGGAGGGAACTATGGCTACACCTTC.

This clone appeared once. V usage is TRBV28 and J usage is TRBJ1-1; no clear D gene. Per the germline V gene, CDR1 is MDHEN and CDR2 is SYDVKM. Trimming left V 8 bases short and J 1 base short, with 11 bases between. CDR3 length: 13 amino acids. DNA of the CDR3: TGTGCCAGCTTAGAGGGCGGGAACACTGAAGCTTTCTTT. This gives the protein CASLEGGNTEAFF.

This chain links TRBV19 with TRBJ1-5; D is possibly TRBD1 (5 bases). The V and J ends lost 10 bases and 2 bases respectively, with 15 bases between them. This CDR3 is built from 14 residues. Germline assignment: CDR1 LNHDA and CDR2 SQIVND (reference sequence). The CDR3 nucleotides read TGTGCCACGAAAGCAGGGCACGGCAATCAGCCCCAGCATTTT. Translation gives CATKAGHGNQPQHF.

V and J are TRBV18 and TRBJ2-7; possibly TRBD1 for D (6 bases). The CDR3 runs 15 residues. Germline lookup yields CDR1 KGHSH and CDR2 LQKENI. Trimming pared 3 bases from V and 6 bases from J, leaving 18 bases between. The CDR3 sequence is CASSPSIRQVGEQYF. CDR3 nucleotides: TGTGCCAGCTCACCGTCGATACGACAGGTTGGCGAGCAGTACTTC.

Written as DNA, the CDR3 is TGCGCCAGCAGACAAAGAACAGGCGCCCTGAACACTGAAGCTTTCTTT. This gives the protein CASRQRTGALNTEAFF. The chain couples TRBV5-1 to TRBJ1-1; D is perhaps TRBD1 (5 bases). CDR1 SGHRS and CDR2 YFSETQ come from the germline V gene. This CDR3 contains 16 residues. With 5 bases removed from V and 0 bases from J, the gap between germline ends came to 17 bases.

The rearrangement joins TRBV6-5 to TRBJ2-7; the D is unclear. CDR3 length equals 13 residues. Trimming took off 6 bases at V and 3 bases at J, with 12 bases between the two ends. Germline CDR1 MNHEY, CDR2 SVGAGI. CDR3 sequence reads: CASRLSENYEQYF. CDR3 sequence (DNA): TGTGCCAGCAGACTGTCCGAAAACTACGAGCAGTACTTC.

This CDR3 reads CASSLGTGHEQYF. The CDR3 bases are TGTGCCAGCAGCTTAGGCACAGGGCACGAGCAGTACTTC. V gene TRBV7-7 combines with J gene TRBJ2-7; weak D call: TRBD1 (6 bases). CDR3 length: 13 amino acids. The V gene lost 1 base and the J gene lost 5 bases, with 9 bases spanning the gap. Germline V gene data show CDR1 as SSHAT and CDR2 as FNYEAQ (reference sequence).